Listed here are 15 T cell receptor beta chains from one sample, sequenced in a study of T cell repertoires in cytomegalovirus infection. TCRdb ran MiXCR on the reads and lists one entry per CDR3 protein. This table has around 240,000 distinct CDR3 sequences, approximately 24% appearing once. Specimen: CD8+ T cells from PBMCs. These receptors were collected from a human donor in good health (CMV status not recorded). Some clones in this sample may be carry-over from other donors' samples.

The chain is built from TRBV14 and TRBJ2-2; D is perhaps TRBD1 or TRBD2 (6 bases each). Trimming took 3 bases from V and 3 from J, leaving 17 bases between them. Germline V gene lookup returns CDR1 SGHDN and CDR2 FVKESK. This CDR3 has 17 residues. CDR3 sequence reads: CASSQRPPGAYTGELFF. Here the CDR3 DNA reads TGTGCCAGCAGCCAGAGACCCCCGGGGGCCTACACCGGGGAGCTGTTTTTT.

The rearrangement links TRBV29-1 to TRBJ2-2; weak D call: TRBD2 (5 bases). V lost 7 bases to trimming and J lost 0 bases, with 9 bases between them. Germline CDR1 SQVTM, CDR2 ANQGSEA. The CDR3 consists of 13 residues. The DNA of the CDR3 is TGCAGCGCCGGGGAAGCGAACACCGGGGAGCTGTTTTTT. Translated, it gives CSAGEANTGELFF.

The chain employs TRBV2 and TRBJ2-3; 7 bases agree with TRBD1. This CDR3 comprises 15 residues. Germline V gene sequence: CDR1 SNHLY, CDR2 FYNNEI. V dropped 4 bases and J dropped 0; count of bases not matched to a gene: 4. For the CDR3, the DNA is TGTGCCAGCAGTGGGGGGACAGCGAGCACAGATACGCAGTATTTT. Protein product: CASSGGTASTDTQYF. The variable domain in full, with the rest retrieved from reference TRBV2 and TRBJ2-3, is EPEVTQTPSHQVTQMGQEVILRCVPISNHLYFYWYRQILGQKVEFLVSFYNNEISEKSEIFDDQFSVERPDGSNFTLKIRSTKLEDSAMYFCASSGGTASTDTQYFGPGTRLTVL.

The CDR3, as DNA: TGTGCCAGCAGCCAAACCCAGGGACAGGGGATCTATGGCTACACCTTC. Translating it yields CASSQTQGQGIYGYTF. V is TRBV7-2 and J is TRBJ1-2, with 10 bases fitting TRBD1. Trimming took 5 bases from V and 4 from J; bases not matched to a gene: 10. This CDR3 region has 16 residues. CDR1 and CDR2 (germline): SGHTA, FQGNSA.

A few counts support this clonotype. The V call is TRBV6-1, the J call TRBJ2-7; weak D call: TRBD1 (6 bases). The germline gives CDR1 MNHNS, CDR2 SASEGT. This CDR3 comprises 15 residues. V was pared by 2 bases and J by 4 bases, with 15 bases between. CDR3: CASSEFGQSGYEQYF. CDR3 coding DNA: TGTGCCAGCAGTGAATTTGGACAGTCCGGTTACGAGCAGTACTTC.

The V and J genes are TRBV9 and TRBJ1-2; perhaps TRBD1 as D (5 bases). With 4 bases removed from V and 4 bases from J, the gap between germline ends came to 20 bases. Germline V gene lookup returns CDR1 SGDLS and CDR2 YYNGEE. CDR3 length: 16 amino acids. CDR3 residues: CASSPVAADRIYGYTF. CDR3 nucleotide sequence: TGTGCCAGCAGCCCCGTCGCGGCCGACAGAATCTATGGCTACACCTTC.

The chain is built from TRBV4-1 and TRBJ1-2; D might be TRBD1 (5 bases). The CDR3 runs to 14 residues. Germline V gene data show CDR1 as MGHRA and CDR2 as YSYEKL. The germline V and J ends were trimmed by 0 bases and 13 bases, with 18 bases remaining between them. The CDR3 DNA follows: TGCGCCAGCAGCCAAGATCTAGTCAGGGAGGGGTGCACCTTC. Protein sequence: CASSQDLVREGCTF.

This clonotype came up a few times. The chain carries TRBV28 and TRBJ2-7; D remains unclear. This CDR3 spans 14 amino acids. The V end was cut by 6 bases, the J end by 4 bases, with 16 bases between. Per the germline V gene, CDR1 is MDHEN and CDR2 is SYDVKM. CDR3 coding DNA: TGTGCCAGCAGCTCCGCACTCCAGCAATACGAGCAGTACTTC. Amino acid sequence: CASSSALQQYEQYF.

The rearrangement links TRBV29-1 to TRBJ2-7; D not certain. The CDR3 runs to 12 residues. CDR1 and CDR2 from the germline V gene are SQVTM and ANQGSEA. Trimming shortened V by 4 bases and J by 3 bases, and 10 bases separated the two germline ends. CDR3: CSVVSRNYEQYF. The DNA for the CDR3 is TGCAGCGTTGTTAGCAGGAACTACGAGCAGTACTTC.

Here the CDR3 reads CASSQDNGQTALGPQHF. The CDR3 nucleotides read TGTGCCAGCAGCCAAGACAATGGACAGACAGCTCTTGGGCCCCAGCATTTT. This chain joins TRBV4-2 and TRBJ1-5; D perhaps matches TRBD1 (6 bases). The V end lost 0 bases, the J end lost 9 bases, and 21 bases lay between the germline ends. This CDR3 has 17 amino acids. Germline CDR1 is LGHNA and CDR2 is YNFKEQ.

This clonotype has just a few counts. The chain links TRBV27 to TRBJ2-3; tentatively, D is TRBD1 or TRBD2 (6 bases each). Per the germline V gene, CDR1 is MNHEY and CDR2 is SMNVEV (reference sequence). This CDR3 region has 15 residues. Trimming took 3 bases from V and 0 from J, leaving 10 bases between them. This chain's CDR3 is CASSLEGVSTDTQYF. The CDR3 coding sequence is TGTGCCAGCAGTTTGGAGGGGGTGAGCACAGATACGCAGTATTTT.

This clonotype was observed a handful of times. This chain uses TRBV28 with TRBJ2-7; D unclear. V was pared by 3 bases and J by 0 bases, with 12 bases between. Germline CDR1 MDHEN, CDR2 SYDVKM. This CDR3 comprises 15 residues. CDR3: CASSFGRFGSYEQYF. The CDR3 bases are TGTGCCAGCAGTTTCGGCAGGTTCGGCTCCTACGAGCAGTACTTC.

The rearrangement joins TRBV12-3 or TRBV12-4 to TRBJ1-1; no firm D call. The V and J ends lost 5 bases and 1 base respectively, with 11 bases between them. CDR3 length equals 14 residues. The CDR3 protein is CASSPLTPNTEAFF. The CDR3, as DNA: TGTGCCAGCAGTCCTTTGACACCGAACACTGAAGCTTTCTTT.

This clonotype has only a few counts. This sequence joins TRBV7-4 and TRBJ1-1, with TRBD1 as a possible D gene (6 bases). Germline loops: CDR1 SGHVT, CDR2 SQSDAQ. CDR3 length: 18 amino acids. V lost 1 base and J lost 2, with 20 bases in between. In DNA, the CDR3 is TGTGCCAGCAGCTTAGGAATAGTAGGGGGAGGAGGTAACACTGAAGCTTTCTTT. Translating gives CASSLGIVGGGGNTEAFF.

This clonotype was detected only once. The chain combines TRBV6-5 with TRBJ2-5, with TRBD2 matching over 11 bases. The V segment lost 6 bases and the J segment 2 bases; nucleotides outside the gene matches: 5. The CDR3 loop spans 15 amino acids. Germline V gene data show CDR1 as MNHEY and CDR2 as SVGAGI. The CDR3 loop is CASSHRLAGQETQYF. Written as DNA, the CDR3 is TGTGCCAGCAGCCATCGACTAGCGGGACAAGAGACCCAGTACTTC.